Following are 4 T cell receptor beta chains from one sample sequenced in a study of T cell responses to AZD1222 COVID-19 vaccine (dated by TCRdb to the early 2020s). Library preparation was by the immunoSEQ multiplex PCR assay. What TCRdb holds here is the immuneACCESS table cut down to in-frame rearrangements. Part of the clones is not present; checked against another copy, under half of the missing clones reflect an unresolved V gene, and the others are unexplained. This sample gives 110,000 or so clones in total; around 89% of them show up just once. Less than 4% of the sample rests with the top ten. The time point label here, explained by the study, means: about 28 days (+/-7) after the second vaccine dose. The sample was peripheral blood, taken 28 days after the second AZD1222 dose. These TCRs come from an adult who received the AZD1222 COVID-19 vaccine.

The rearrangement joins TRBV19 to TRBJ1-1; TRBD1 agrees at 7 bases. The CDR3 is 13 amino acids. The junction had 9 bases not matched to a gene; V was cut back by 7 bases and J by 7 bases. Germline V gene sequence: CDR1 LNHDA, CDR2 SQIVND (reference sequence). CDR3 in DNA: TGTGCCAGTACCCTGACAGGGCAGGGTGAAGCTTTCTTT. Its protein is CASTLTGQGEAFF.

V gene TRBV19 combines with J gene TRBJ1-2, with 7 nucleotides matching TRBD1. The CDR3 runs 14 residues. CDR1 and CDR2 from the germline V gene are LNHDA and SQIVND (reference sequence). V shed 5 bases and J 4 bases; nucleotides not matched to a gene: 7. In nucleotides, the CDR3 is TGTGCCAGTAGTCCGATGACAGGGACCTATGGCTACACCTTC. Translating gives CASSPMTGTYGYTF.

The rearrangement joins TRBV24-1 to TRBJ1-4; 7 bases match TRBD1. The CDR3 is 15 amino acids. Germline lookup yields CDR1 KGHDR and CDR2 SFDVKD. V dropped 6 bases and J dropped 3; count of bases not matched to a gene: 6. The CDR3 DNA reads as TGTGCCACCAGTAAACCCGGACAGGCTAATGAAAAACTGTTTTTT. This sequence encodes CATSKPGQANEKLFF.

This CDR3 is CASSDGSSYNEQFF. DNA for the CDR3: TGTGCCAGCAGCGATGGGAGCTCCTACAATGAGCAGTTCTTC. The chain has TRBV9 and TRBJ2-1; D might be TRBD2 (5 bases). The CDR3 is 14 amino acids. V lost 3 bases to trimming and J lost 0 bases, with 7 bases between them. The germline V gene encodes CDR1 SGDLS and CDR2 YYNGEE.